A single TCR beta chain is shown here with its context. Source study methods: Estimation of nucleated cell counts was performed using reference gene primer amplification. Data came from immunoSEQ multiplex PCR; TCRdb stores just in-frame clones and leaves some out. That table furnishes V, J and clone size, whereas the DNA furnished D and trimming. The sample holds a few hundred thousand clones; about nine tenths are singletons and the top ten take about 6.7%. Seattle participants joined during active infection and were tracked over time. These data come from a study of blood T cell repertoires in COVID-19. Study-wide context: Sites in the United States, Italy and Spain provided acute and convalescent COVID-19 samples.

CDR1 and CDR2 from the germline V gene are SGDLS and YYNGEE. This CDR3 is 16 amino acids long. V was pared by 0 bases and J by 0 bases, with 10 bases between. Sequencing was carried out using peripheral blood. This chain uses TRBV9 with TRBJ1-3; no reliable D call. The receptor comes from a woman aged 25 to 39 with COVID-19, enrolled during active disease. CDR3 nucleotides: TGTGCCAGCAGCGTAGGTCGGTCCCACTCTGGAAACACCATATATTTT. Encoded protein: CASSVGRSHSGNTIYF.